Sequencing of this T cell receptor (beta chain) was carried out in a study of radiation and T cells in renal cell carcinoma. Time point described: baseline pretreatment blood. Treatment described: 15 Gy SBRT to primary tumor, nephrectomy 4 weeks later. Assay: immunoSEQ multiplex PCR; the TCRdb copy retains only in-frame clones and omits some. The sample comprises 100,000 to 150,000 clones, roughly 80% of which are singletons, and around 3% rests with the top ten. V was clipped by 8 bases and J by 1 base, with 11 bases between them. This CDR3 is built from 14 residues. In germline, CDR1 is SNHLY, CDR2 FYNNEI.

This receptor was taken from a woman aged 55-70 years with renal cell carcinoma. The chain links TRBV2 to TRBJ2-2; the D gene could be TRBD1 or TRBD2 (5 bases each). Here the sequenced sample was blood, taken from a patient whose treatment included radiotherapy and nephrectomy. CDR3 coding DNA: TGTGCCAGCTGGGGGTCAGGGAACACCGGGGAGCTGTTTTTT. Protein: CASWGSGNTGELFF.